This TCR beta chain was sequenced in a study of shared clonotypes between healthy human individuals. Study-wide background: The study used three CD4 naive, three CD4 memory, two CD8 naive and one CD8 memory plate per donor. Study-wide results and caveats: In contrast to clonotypes shared by all four donors, non-shared clonotypes had lower generation probabilities.

On this clone: Its antigen is not known.

Germline CDR1 and CDR2: SGHDT and YYEEEE. Trimming removed 2 bases from V and 6 bases from J; junction bases left unmatched: 9. The CDR3 spans 15 residues. Clones were read by immunoSEQ multiplex PCR, and TCRdb kept only the in-frame ones, dropping some. The sample lists about 2 million clones; about 95% were seen once. Cells designated naive CD8 were CD45RO-negative and were positively selected for CCR7, with terminally differentiated effector memory CD45RA+ cells excluded. The specimen sequenced was naive CD8+ T cells sorted from blood. This sequence was found in a man aged 18 to 30 in good health. The rearrangement joins TRBV5-6 to TRBJ2-3, with 7 nucleotides matching TRBD1. The CDR3, as DNA: TGTGCCAGCAGCTTTGAGGACAGGATGTACGATACGCAGTATTTT. Translation: CASSFEDRMYDTQYF.